This TCR beta chain was captured by sequencing in a study of sequential checkpoint blockade in melanoma. Study results and caveats: Patients with week-13 increases in T-cell fraction and clonality benefited about 30 times more often.

Treatment here: randomized to nivolumab then ipilimumab (arm A) or the reverse (arm B). There are a few counts of this clone. Antigen: not known. TCRdb keeps only in-frame clones here, not all; method: immunoSEQ multiplex PCR. The repertoire includes about 7,200 clones, around 20% of them detected once, and more than 10% sits in the top ten. Germline V lookup: CDR1 MNHGY, CDR2 SAAAGT. V lost 5 bases and J lost 5, with 14 bases in between. CDR3 length: 14 residues. The chain employs TRBV6-8 and TRBJ2-3, with D maybe TRBD2 (5 bases). The clonotype originates from a human donor with melanoma. Specimen: tumor tissue (inferred from file names), collected from a patient given nivolumab and ipilimumab in sequence. The CDR3 here is CASSPLLAGDTQYF. The CDR3 DNA follows: TGTGCCAGCAGTCCCCTATTGGCGGGAGATACGCAGTATTTT.